The rows below give T cell receptor beta chains drawn from one sample of a study of PD-1 blockade in mismatch repair-deficient tumors. Clones were sequenced by immunoSEQ multiplex PCR, and TCRdb holds only the in-frame ones, with some missing. This table has 76,000 or so clones, 80% to 90% appearing once. The sequenced sample was peripheral blood, obtained 44 weeks after starting pembrolizumab. These receptors originate from an adult with mismatch repair-deficient cancer. The CDR3 runs from the conserved cysteine through the conserved F or W. D genes are given only for firm matches. A clone size is listed for some rows: how often the clone was seen (once, few, many), or a class if it is expanded.

j_call,d_call,v_call,clone_size,cdr3_length,cdr3_nt,cdr3_aa
TRBJ2-1,NA,TRBV11-2,few,15,TGTGCCAGCAGCTTAGGACATCGGCTGTACAATGAGCAGTTCTTC,CASSLGHRLYNEQFF
TRBJ1-2,TRBD1,TRBV7-9,medium-sized,15,TGTGCCAGCAGCTTAGGCCGGACAGGGGGCTTTGGCTACACCTTC,CASSLGRTGGFGYTF
TRBJ2-7,TRBD2,TRBV5-4,NA,16,TGTGCCAGCAGCACCGGCGCTAGCGGGAGATCCTACGAGCAGTACTTC,CASSTGASGRSYEQYF
TRBJ2-7,TRBD2,TRBV6-1,NA,14,TGTGCCAGCAGTGAGGGGACTAGCCGCTACGAGCAGTACTTC,CASSEGTSRYEQYF
TRBJ2-3,NA,TRBV7-9,NA,15,TGTGCCAGCACCCTTTTTTGGGCGAGCACAGATACGCAGTATTTT,CASTLFWASTDTQYF
TRBJ2-7,NA,TRBV30,NA,11,TGTGCCTCTGGACAGAGCTACGAGCAGTACTTC,CASGQSYEQYF
TRBJ1-1,NA,TRBV4-1,NA,15,TGCGCCAGCAGCCCGGCGGGCGGGGGGAACACTGAAGCTTTCTTT,CASSPAGGGNTEAFF
TRBJ2-3,TRBD2,TRBV6-6,NA,15,TGTGCCAGCAGTAGGAGCGGGAGCTTCACAGATACGCAGTATTTT,CASSRSGSFTDTQYF
TRBJ2-3,TRBD2,TRBV5-1,NA,16,TGCGCCAGCAGCCCAAATCCGGGACTAGCGTGGAGTACGCAGTATTTT,CASSPNPGLAWSTQYF
TRBJ2-7,NA,TRBV19,NA,12,TGTGCCAGTAGTACTAGCTCCTACGAGCAGTACTTC,CASSTSSYEQYF
TRBJ2-7,NA,TRBV5-4,NA,16,TGTGCCAGCAGCCAAGGGGTTAGCGCGCCCCCTGAGGAGCAGTACTTC,CASSQGVSAPPEEQYF
TRBJ2-7,TRBD1,TRBV5-4,NA,13,TGTGCCAGCCTCGAACAGGGGGCTAGGGAGCAGTACTTC,CASLEQGAREQYF
TRBJ2-1,TRBD2,TRBV5-4,NA,13,TGTGCCAGCAGCTTGGCAGCGGGGGCTGAGCAGTTCTTC,CASSLAAGAEQFF
TRBJ2-7,TRBD2,TRBV4-1,NA,16,TGCGCCAGCAGCCAAGTGGCGGGAGTATCCCTAAACGAGCAGTACTTC,CASSQVAGVSLNEQYF
TRBJ1-5,NA,TRBV15,NA,14,TGTGCCACCAGCACCCTGGACACCAATCAGCCCCAGCATTTT,CATSTLDTNQPQHF
TRBJ2-1,TRBD2,TRBV5-1,NA,15,TGCGCCAGCAGCCCCGGTAGCGGGGCCCGCAATGAGCAGTTCTTC,CASSPGSGARNEQFF
TRBJ2-7,NA,TRBV9,once,15,TGTGCCAGCAGCGTAGAAGCGGCCCTCGCCTACGAGCAGTACTTC,CASSVEAALAYEQYF
TRBJ1-6,NA,TRBV27,NA,13,TGTGCCAGCAGTAGTGACTATAATTCACCCCTCCACTTT,CASSSDYNSPLHF
TRBJ2-5,TRBD1,TRBV13,few,16,TGTGCCAGCAGCTTAGGCGAACAGGGGGCAGGTGAGACCCAGTACTTC,CASSLGEQGAGETQYF
TRBJ2-4,TRBD1,TRBV7-2,NA,12,TGTGCCAGCAGGCGAACCGGGACAGGGTTCTACTTC,CASRRTGTGFYF
TRBJ1-2,TRBD1,TRBV15,few,18,TGTGCCACCAGCAGACAAACGGGACCTGGACAGGGGTTGGGTGGCTACACCTTC,CATSRQTGPGQGLGGYTF
TRBJ2-7,TRBD1,TRBV6-6,once,14,TGTGCCAGCAGCTTCAGGGGGCCGACCTACGAGCAGTACTTC,CASSFRGPTYEQYF
TRBJ1-2,TRBD1,TRBV4-3,NA,15,TGCGCCAGCAGCCTTACCCGGGACAGGGGGCAAGGCTACACCTTC,CASSLTRDRGQGYTF
TRBJ2-5,TRBD1,TRBV27,NA,13,TGTGCCAGCAGTTTAGGACCAGGGGGGACCCAGTACTTC,CASSLGPGGTQYF
TRBJ1-5,NA,TRBV6-1,NA,14,TGTGCCAGCAGTGTCGGCGGACGGAATCAGCCCCAGCATTTT,CASSVGGRNQPQHF
TRBJ1-3,TRBD1,TRBV13,NA,20,TGTGCCAGCAGCTTAATCCTCGGGGACAGGATAATGGACTCTGGAAACACCATATATTTT,CASSLILGDRIMDSGNTIYF
TRBJ1-1,NA,TRBV5-1,NA,13,TGCGCCAGCAGCCAACAGGGCGGCACTGAAGCTTTCTTT,CASSQQGGTEAFF
TRBJ2-6,NA,TRBV5-8,NA,16,TGTGCCAGCAGCTTTGGGCGACGCTCTGGGGCCAACGTCCTGACTTTC,CASSFGRRSGANVLTF
TRBJ1-2,TRBD1,TRBV27,few,14,TGTGCCAGCAGGCGGGACAGGGGAACCTATGGCTACACCTTC,CASRRDRGTYGYTF
TRBJ2-7,TRBD1,TRBV18,NA,14,TGTGCCAGCTCACTTTCGGGACAGGACTACGAGCAGTACTTC,CASSLSGQDYEQYF
TRBJ1-1,TRBD1,TRBV5-4,NA,16,TGTGCCAGCAGCTCAGACCCACAGGGGATGGACACTGAAGCTTTCTTT,CASSSDPQGMDTEAFF
TRBJ1-1,NA,TRBV27,NA,14,TGTGCCAGCAGCCCGGACACAAGGAACACTGAAGCTTTCTTT,CASSPDTRNTEAFF
TRBJ2-1,NA,TRBV18,NA,16,TGTGCCAGCTCACCCCCTTCACTCGACATCTACAATGAGCAGTTCTTC,CASSPPSLDIYNEQFF
TRBJ2-1,NA,TRBV4-2,NA,14,TGTGCCAGCAGCCAAGATGCAGCCTACAATGAGCAGTTCTTC,CASSQDAAYNEQFF
TRBJ1-2,TRBD1,TRBV2,NA,15,TGTGCCAGCAGGGCAAACAGGGGAGGGTACTATGGCTACACCTTC,CASRANRGGYYGYTF
TRBJ1-2,NA,TRBV9,NA,16,TGTGCCAGCAGTTCCGGGGGCGCGGCCAAGGGCTATGGCTACACCTTC,CASSSGGAAKGYGYTF